This TCR beta chain was profiled in a study of cytomegalovirus exposure and HLA in healthy donors. Study observations and caveats: The classifier was said to identify cytomegalovirus status with high specificity and sensitivity. In a later analysis, a genetic analysis reported fewer productive-TCR N-insertions in an Asian-associated ancestry cluster than the cohort average. Prior analysis indicated that the majority of TCR beta V segments exhibited productivity approximately 87% or approximately 30% of the time.

Donors consisted of healthy bone marrow donors. A note on this clone: Its target is unknown.

Vbeta (60) and Jbeta (13) primers were used in the PCR. The table came from immunoSEQ multiplex PCR; TCRdb's copy has only in-frame clones and leaves some out. The table has 150,000 to 200,000 clones, around a tenth seen once; the top ten hold over 1%. The CDR3 is 11 residues long. Germline lookup yields CDR1 MNHNS and CDR2 SASEGT. The ends were cut back, 6 bases at V and 6 bases at J, with 9 bases in the middle. This chain links TRBV6-1 with TRBJ2-7, with unresolved D. The material sequenced was PBMCs. The clonotype comes from a woman in her twenties or thirties in good health and CMV-seropositive. CDR3: CASSPNREQYF. In DNA, the CDR3 is TGTGCCAGCAGCCCTAACCGCGAGCAGTACTTC.